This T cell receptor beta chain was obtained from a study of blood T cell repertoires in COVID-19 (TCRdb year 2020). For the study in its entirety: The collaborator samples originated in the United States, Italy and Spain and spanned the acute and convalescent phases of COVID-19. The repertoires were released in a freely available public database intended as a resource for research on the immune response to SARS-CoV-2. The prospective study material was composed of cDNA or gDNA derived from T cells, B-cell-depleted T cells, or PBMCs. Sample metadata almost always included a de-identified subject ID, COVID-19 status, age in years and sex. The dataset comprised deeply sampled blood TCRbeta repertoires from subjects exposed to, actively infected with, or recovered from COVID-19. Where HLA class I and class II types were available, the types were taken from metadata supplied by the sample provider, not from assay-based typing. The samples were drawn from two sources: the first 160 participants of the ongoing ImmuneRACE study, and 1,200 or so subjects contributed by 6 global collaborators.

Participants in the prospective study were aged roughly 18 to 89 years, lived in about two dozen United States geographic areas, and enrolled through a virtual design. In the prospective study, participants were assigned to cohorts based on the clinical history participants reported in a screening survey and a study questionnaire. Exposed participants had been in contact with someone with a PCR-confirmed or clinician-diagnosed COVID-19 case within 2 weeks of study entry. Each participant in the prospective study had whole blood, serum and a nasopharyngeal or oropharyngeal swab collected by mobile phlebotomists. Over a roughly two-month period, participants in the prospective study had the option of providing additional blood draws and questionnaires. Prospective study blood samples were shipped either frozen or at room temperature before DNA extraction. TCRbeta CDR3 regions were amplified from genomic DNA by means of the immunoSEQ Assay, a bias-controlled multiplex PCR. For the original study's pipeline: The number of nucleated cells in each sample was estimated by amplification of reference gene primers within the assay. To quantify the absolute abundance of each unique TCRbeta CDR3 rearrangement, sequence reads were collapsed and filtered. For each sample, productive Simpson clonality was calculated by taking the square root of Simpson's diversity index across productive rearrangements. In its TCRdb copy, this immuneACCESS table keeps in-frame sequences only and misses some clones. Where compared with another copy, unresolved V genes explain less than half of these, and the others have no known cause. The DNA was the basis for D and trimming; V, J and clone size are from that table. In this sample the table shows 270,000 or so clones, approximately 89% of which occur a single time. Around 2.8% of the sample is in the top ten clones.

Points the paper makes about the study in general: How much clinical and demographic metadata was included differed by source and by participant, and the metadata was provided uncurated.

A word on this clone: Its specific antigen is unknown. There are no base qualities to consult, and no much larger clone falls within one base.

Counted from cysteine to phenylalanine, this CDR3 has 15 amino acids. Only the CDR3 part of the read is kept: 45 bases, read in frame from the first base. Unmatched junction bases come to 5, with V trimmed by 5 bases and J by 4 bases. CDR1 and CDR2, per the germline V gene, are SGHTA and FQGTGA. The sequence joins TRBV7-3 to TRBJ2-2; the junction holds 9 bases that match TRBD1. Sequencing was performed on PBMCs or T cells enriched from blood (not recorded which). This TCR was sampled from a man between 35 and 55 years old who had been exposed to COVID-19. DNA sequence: TGTGCCAGCAGCGAAGCGACAGGGGGCACCGGGGAGCTGTTTTTT. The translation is CASSEATGGTGELFF.